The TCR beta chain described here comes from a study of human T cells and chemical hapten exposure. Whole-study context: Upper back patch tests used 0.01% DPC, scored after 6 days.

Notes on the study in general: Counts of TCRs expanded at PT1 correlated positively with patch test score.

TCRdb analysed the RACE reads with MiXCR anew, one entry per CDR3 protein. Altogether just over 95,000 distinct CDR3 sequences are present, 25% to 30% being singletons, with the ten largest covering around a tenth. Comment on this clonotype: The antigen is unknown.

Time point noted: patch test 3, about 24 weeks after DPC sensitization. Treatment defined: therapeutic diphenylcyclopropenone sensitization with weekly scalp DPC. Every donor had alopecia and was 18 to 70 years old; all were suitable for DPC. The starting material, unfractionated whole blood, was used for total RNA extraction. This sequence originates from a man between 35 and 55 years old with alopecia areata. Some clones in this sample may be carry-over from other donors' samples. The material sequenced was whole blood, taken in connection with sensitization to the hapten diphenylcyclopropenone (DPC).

The CDR3: CASSLIPGQPYEQYF. As DNA, the CDR3 is TGTGCCAGCAGCTTAATACCGGGACAGCCCTACGAGCAGTACTTC. The V gene is TRBV7-9, the J gene TRBJ2-7; 7 nucleotides align to TRBD1. The CDR3 has 15 residues. Germline V gene sequence: CDR1 SEHNR, CDR2 FQNEAQ (reference sequence). V gave up 2 bases and J gave up 2 bases; unmatched junction bases: 6.